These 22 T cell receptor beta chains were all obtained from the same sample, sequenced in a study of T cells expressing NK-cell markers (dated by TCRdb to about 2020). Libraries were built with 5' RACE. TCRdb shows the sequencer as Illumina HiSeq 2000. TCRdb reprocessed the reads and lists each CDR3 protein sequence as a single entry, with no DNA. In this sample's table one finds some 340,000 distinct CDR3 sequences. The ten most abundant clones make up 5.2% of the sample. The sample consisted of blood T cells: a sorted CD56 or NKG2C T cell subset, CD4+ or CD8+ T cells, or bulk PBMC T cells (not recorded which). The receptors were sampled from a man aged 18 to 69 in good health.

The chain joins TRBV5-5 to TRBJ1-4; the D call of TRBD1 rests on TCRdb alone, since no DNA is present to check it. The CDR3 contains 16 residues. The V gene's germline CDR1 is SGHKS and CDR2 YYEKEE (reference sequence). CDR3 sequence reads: CASSLAGGRGTEKLFF.

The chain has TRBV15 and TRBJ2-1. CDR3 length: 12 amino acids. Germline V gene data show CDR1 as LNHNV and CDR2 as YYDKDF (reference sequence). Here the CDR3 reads CATSRDRSWQFF.

The CDR3 reads CASSASAGAVDTQYF. The gene calls are TRBV6-1 and TRBJ2-3; TCRdb's D call of TRBD1 is untestable without DNA. The CDR3 has 15 residues. Germline lookup yields CDR1 MNHNS and CDR2 SASEGT.

The CDR3 protein is CASSLTVAGVGTDTQYF. The V gene is TRBV5-1, the J gene TRBJ2-3; the TCRdb call, TRBD1, lacks DNA for checking. The CDR3 runs to 17 residues. CDR1 SGHRS and CDR2 YFSETQ come from the germline V gene.

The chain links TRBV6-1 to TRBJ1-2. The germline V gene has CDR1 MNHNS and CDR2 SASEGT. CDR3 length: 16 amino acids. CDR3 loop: CASSDGGEWANYGYTF.

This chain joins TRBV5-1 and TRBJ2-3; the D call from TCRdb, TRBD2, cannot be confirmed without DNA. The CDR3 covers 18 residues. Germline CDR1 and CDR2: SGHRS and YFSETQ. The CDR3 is CASSLALDWAGGRDTQYF.

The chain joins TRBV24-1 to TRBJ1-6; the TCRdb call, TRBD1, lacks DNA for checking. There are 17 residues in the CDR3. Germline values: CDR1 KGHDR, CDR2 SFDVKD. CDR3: CATRPFQGAAYNSPLHF.

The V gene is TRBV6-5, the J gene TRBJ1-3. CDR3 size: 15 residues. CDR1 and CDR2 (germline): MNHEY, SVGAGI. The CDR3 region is CASSYSFVSGNTIYF.

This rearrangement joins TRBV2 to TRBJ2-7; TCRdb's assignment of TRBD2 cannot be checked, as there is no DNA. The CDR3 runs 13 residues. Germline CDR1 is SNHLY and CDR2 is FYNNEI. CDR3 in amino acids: CASRKGLLYEQYF.

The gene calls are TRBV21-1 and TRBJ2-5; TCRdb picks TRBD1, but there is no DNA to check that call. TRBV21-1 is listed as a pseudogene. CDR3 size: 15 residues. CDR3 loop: CASSEYRDNQETQYF.

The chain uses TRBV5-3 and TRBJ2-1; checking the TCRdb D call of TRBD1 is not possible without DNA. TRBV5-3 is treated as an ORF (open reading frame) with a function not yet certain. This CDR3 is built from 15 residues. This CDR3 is CARSPGTGAYNEQFF.

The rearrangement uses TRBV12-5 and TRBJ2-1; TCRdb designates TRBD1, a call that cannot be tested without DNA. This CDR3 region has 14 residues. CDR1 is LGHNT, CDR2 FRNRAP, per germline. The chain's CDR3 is CASGSLDGIDEQFF.

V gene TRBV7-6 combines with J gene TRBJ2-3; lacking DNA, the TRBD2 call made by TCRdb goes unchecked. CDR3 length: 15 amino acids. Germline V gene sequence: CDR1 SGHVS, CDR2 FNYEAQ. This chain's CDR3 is CASSRLAGGPYTQYF.

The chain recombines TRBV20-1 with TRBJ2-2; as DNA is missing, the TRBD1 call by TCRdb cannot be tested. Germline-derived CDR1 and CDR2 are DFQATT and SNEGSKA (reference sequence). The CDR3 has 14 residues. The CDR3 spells CSAVPGKGTGELFF.

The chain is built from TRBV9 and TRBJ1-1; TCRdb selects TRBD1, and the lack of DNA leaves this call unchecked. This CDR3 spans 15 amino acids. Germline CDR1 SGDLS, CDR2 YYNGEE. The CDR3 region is CASSFRQGGVQKAFF.

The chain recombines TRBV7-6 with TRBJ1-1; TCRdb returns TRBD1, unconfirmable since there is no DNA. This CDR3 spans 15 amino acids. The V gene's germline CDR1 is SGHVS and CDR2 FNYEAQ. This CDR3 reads CASSLLGHLNTEAFF.

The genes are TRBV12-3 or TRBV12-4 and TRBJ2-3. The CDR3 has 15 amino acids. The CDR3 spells CASSFYGSRTDTQYF.

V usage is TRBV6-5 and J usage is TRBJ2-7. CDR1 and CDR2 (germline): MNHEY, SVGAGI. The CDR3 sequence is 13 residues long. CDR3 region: CASRASSSYEQYF.

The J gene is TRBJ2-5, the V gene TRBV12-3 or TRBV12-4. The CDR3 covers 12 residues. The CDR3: CASSLQTETQYF.

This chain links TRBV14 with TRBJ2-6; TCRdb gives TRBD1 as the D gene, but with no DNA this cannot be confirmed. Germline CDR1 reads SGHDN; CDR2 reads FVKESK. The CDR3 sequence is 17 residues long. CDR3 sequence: CASSLLQGASGANVLTF.

The CDR3 loop reads CSALGRINYEQYF. The chain employs TRBV20-1 and TRBJ2-7. There are 13 residues in the CDR3. Germline lookup yields CDR1 DFQATT and CDR2 SNEGSKA (reference sequence).

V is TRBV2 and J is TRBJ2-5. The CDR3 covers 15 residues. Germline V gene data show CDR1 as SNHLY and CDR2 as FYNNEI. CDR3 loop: CASSEVGRNLETQYF. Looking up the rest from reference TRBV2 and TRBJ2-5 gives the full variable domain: EPEVTQTPSHQVTQMGQEVILRCVPISNHLYFYWYRQILGQKVEFLVSFYNNEISEKSEIFDDQFSVERPDGSNFTLKIRSTKLEDSAMYFCASSEVGRNLETQYFGPGTRLLVL.